This paragraph covers one T cell receptor (beta chain) sequence. Blood DNA came from all available leukocytes, not a fixed cell number. This CDR3 is built from 16 residues. V dropped 4 bases and J dropped 0 bases, with 11 bases sitting between them. Germline loops: CDR1 SGHNT, CDR2 YYREEE (reference sequence). The data were produced by immunoSEQ multiplex PCR, yet TCRdb's version contains in-frame clones alone and is incomplete. The sample includes 40,000 to 45,000 clones, 94% seen only once; the top ten take roughly 0.12%. The sample comes from a study of human thymus T cells. This receptor was obtained from a boy younger than two with a congenital heart defect but otherwise immunologically healthy. This chain connects TRBV5-4 to TRBJ1-6, with a tentative D call TRBD1 (5 bases). Sequencing was done on a sample of blood. The CDR3 DNA reads as TGTGCCAGCAGCCCTTGGGACGGCTCCTATAATTCACCCCTCCACTTT. Translated, it gives CASSPWDGSYNSPLHF.